This TCR beta chain was captured by sequencing in a study of preoperative IRX-2 immunotherapy in early breast cancer. Only in-frame clones appear in the TCRdb table, and some are missing; sequencing was by immunoSEQ multiplex PCR. The sample has 7,000 to 9,000 clones; 80% are singletons. Noted treatment: preoperative locoregional IRX-2 cytokine immunotherapy. This receptor was obtained from a human donor with breast cancer. The sample in question was tumor tissue, obtained after IRX-2 immunotherapy.

CDR3 in DNA: TGTGCCAGCGTAGTGAAGAGCAATCAGCCCCAGCATTTT. The encoded protein is CASVVKSNQPQHF. This sequence joins TRBV28 and TRBJ1-5, with unresolved D. The germline V and J ends were trimmed by 8 bases and 1 base, with 9 bases remaining between them. CDR1 and CDR2 from the germline V gene are MDHEN and SYDVKM. The CDR3 contains 13 residues.